This T cell receptor (beta chain) was sequenced during a study of cytomegalovirus exposure and HLA in healthy donors. Study-level findings and limits: As confirmed in vitro, a few CMV-associated chains were specific for CMV antigens. Previous analysis showed most TCR beta V segments were productive about 87% or about 30% of the time. In a later analysis, a missense DCLRE1C variant was linked to TCR beta V- and J-gene trimming.

Primers for the PCR totalled 60 Vbeta and 13 Jbeta. Sequencing was performed with immunoSEQ multiplex PCR; in TCRdb, only in-frame clones are kept and a portion is missing. The sample has about 140,000 clones, around three quarters seen once. Trimming took off 4 bases at V and 5 bases at J, with 15 bases between the two ends. This CDR3 has 14 amino acids. Germline V gene sequence: CDR1 SGDLS, CDR2 YYNGEE. Points on this clone: The antigen remains unidentified.

The TCR originated in a middle-aged man in good health and CMV-seropositive. This rearrangement joins TRBV9 to TRBJ2-5, with D possibly being TRBD2 (6 bases). Specimen: PBMCs. The CDR3 loop reads CASSTTGGVETQYF. The CDR3 DNA sequence: TGTGCCAGCAGCACAACGGGCGGGGTGGAGACCCAGTACTTC.